This T cell receptor beta chain stems from a study of a mutant IDH1 vaccine in newly diagnosed glioma. Generated by immunoSEQ multiplex PCR, the TCRdb table keeps only in-frame clones and is missing some. The sample comprises about 68,000 clones, around 79% of which are singletons, and approximately 8% rests with the top ten. Stated time point: baseline, week 1 (first vaccination visit). Sample treatment: pre-vaccination baseline after standard-of-care therapy. This CDR3 has 12 amino acids. Germline V gene sequence: CDR1 SEHNR, CDR2 FQNEAQ (reference sequence). The clonotype originates from a man aged 45-65 years with glioma. This chain uses TRBV7-9 with TRBJ1-5; the match to TRBD1 covers 7 bases. This specimen consisted of PBMCs, obtained from a glioma patient treated with radiotherapy, temozolomide or both. DNA for the CDR3: TGTGCATCGGGGACAGACAATCAGCCCCAGCATTTT. It codes for CASGTDNQPQHF.